The next 23 T cell receptor beta chains were all read from a single sample in a study of identifying expanded T cells in peripheral blood. Repertoires were generated with immunoSEQ multiplex PCR, while TCRdb's copy carries only in-frame clones and drops some. The sample has around 130,000 clones; approximately 86% are singletons. Sequencing was carried out using blood. The receptors stem from a person between 18 and 70 years old in good health.

This chain uses TRBV28 with TRBJ1-5; no firm D call. The V end was cut by 6 bases, the J end by 10 bases, with 16 bases between. The CDR3 spans 13 residues. The germline gives CDR1 MDHEN, CDR2 SYDVKM. CDR3 amino acids: CASSRTDGEPQHF. CDR3 nucleotides: TGTGCCAGCAGCCGTACTGACGGTGAACCCCAGCATTTT.

The rearrangement joins TRBV2 to TRBJ2-2, with 9 bases that match TRBD1. CDR3 length: 14 residues. Trimming took 9 bases from V and 1 from J; bases not matched to a gene: 3. The germline V gene encodes CDR1 SNHLY and CDR2 FYNNEI. The CDR3 loop reads CASRGQGNTGELFF. The CDR3 DNA follows: TGTGCCAGTAGGGGACAGGGGAACACCGGGGAGCTGTTTTTT. Filled out from reference TRBV2 and TRBJ2-2, the complete variable domain reads EPEVTQTPSHQVTQMGQEVILRCVPISNHLYFYWYRQILGQKVEFLVSFYNNEISEKSEIFDDQFSVERPDGSNFTLKIRSTKLEDSAMYFCASRGQGNTGELFFGEGSRLTVL.

The chain recombines TRBV28 with TRBJ1-2; D is possibly TRBD1 (6 bases). Deletions cut 5 bases from V and 4 bases from J, with 14 bases between. Germline values: CDR1 MDHEN, CDR2 SYDVKM. This CDR3 has 14 residues. The DNA for the CDR3 is TGTGCCAGCAGTATACACAGGGCTTCCTATGGCTACACCTTC. This translates into CASSIHRASYGYTF.

The chain joins TRBV19 to TRBJ2-1; D is perhaps TRBD2 (6 bases). The CDR3 extends over 13 amino acids. Germline V gene sequence: CDR1 LNHDA, CDR2 SQIVND (reference sequence). V lost 3 bases to trimming and J lost 12 bases, with 15 bases between them. CDR3 coding DNA: TGTGCCAGTAGTATGGGAGCGGGCTTAGGGCAGTTCTTC. Translated, it gives CASSMGAGLGQFF.

This rearrangement joins TRBV6-5 to TRBJ2-7, with TRBD2 matching over 9 bases. V lost 6 bases to trimming and J lost 9 bases; unmatched junction nucleotides: 15. CDR3 length equals 15 residues. Germline V gene data show CDR1 as MNHEY and CDR2 as SVGAGI. The CDR3 spells CASRLKPGLALTQYF. The CDR3 DNA reads TGTGCCAGCAGGCTTAAACCGGGACTAGCTTTGACGCAGTACTTC.

The chain recombines TRBV29-1 with TRBJ1-2, with TRBD1 as a possible D gene (6 bases). The V end lost 7 bases, the J end lost 3 bases, and 9 bases lay between the germline ends. Germline values: CDR1 SQVTM, CDR2 ANQGSEA. The CDR3 runs to 11 residues. DNA for the CDR3: TGCAGCGCGGCAGGGGACTATGGCTACACCTTC. It yields the protein CSAAGDYGYTF.

The chain joins TRBV9 to TRBJ1-5; D is possibly TRBD1 (6 bases). The germline V and J ends were trimmed by 5 bases and 4 bases, with 16 bases remaining between them. This CDR3 has 15 residues. The germline CDR1 and CDR2 sequences are SGDLS and YYNGEE. The CDR3 bases are TGTGCCAGCAGTGCCGGGGGGGCCTGGAATCAGCCCCAGCATTTT. This sequence encodes CASSAGGAWNQPQHF.

The chain has TRBV29-1 and TRBJ2-3; 7 positions match TRBD2. After removal of 4 bases from V and 8 bases from J, the junction contained 9 bases not matched to a gene. This CDR3 has 13 residues. Germline V gene lookup returns CDR1 SQVTM and CDR2 ANQGSEA. Written as DNA, the CDR3 is TGCAGCGTTGTAATCGCGGGAGAGGGTACGCAGTATTTT. It specifies CSVVIAGEGTQYF.

The chain links TRBV19 to TRBJ2-4; 8 bases align to TRBD1. CDR1 is LNHDA, CDR2 SQIVND, per germline (reference sequence). The J segment lost 0 bases and the V segment lost 5 bases, leaving 6 bases of the junction unmatched. This CDR3 spans 16 amino acids. CDR3 nucleotides: TGTGCCAGTAGTGCAGGACAGGGTTTAGCCAAAAACATTCAGTACTTC. Encoded protein: CASSAGQGLAKNIQYF.

J is TRBJ1-6 and V is TRBV7-9, with a possible D match to TRBD1 (6 bases). The CDR3 totals 15 residues. V was pared by 2 bases and J by 7 bases, with 12 bases between. Looked up from germline, CDR1 is SEHNR and CDR2 is FQNEAQ (reference sequence). The CDR3 sequence is CASSLLRQANSPLHF. CDR3 nucleotide sequence: TGTGCCAGCAGCTTACTCCGACAGGCAAATTCACCCCTCCACTTT.

The gene calls are TRBV11-2 and TRBJ1-1, with D perhaps TRBD1 (6 bases). CDR1 SGHAT and CDR2 FQNNGV come from the germline V gene. Trimming removed 5 bases at V and 6 bases at J, with 13 bases between. CDR3 length equals 13 residues. The CDR3 DNA reads as TGTGCCAGCAGCACACAGGGTCGCGCTGAAGCTTTCTTT. Amino acids: CASSTQGRAEAFF. The full variable domain, rest sourced from reference TRBV11-2 and TRBJ1-1, is EAGVAQSPRYKIIEKRQSVAFWCNPISGHATLYWYQQILGQGPKLLIQFQNNGVVDDSQLPKDRFSAERLKGVDSTLKIQPAKLEDSAVYLCASSTQGRAEAFFGQGTRLTVV.

The rearrangement uses TRBV29-1 and TRBJ2-2; tentative D call: TRBD1 (6 bases). The CDR3 sequence is 13 residues long. In germline, CDR1 is SQVTM, CDR2 ANQGSEA. The germline V and J ends were trimmed by 7 bases and 7 bases, with 16 bases remaining between them. The CDR3 DNA reads as TGCAGCGGAAGACAGGACGAAGACGGGGAGCTGTTTTTT. Amino acids: CSGRQDEDGELFF.

The rearrangement uses TRBV27 and TRBJ2-7; 7 bases match TRBD1. V gave up 0 bases and J gave up 0 bases; unmatched junction bases: 2. The CDR3 totals 15 residues. In germline, CDR1 is MNHEY, CDR2 SMNVEV (reference sequence). CDR3 DNA: TGTGCCAGCAGTTTATCGGCAGGGGGCTCCTACGAGCAGTACTTC. Translated: CASSLSAGGSYEQYF.

The chain combines TRBV28 with TRBJ1-2; 11 nucleotides line up with TRBD1. Germline CDR1 and CDR2: MDHEN and SYDVKM. J lost 1 base, V lost 6 bases, and 10 bases had no gene match. The CDR3 spans 17 residues. CDR3 nucleotide sequence: TGTGCCAGCAGCCTTGCTCGGGACAGGGGGTTTAACTATGGCTACACCTTC. Translated: CASSLARDRGFNYGYTF.

This sequence joins TRBV7-8 and TRBJ1-5; tentatively, D is TRBD1 (5 bases). Trimming took 7 bases from V and 7 from J, leaving 17 bases between them. CDR3 length: 14 amino acids. The germline gives CDR1 SGHVS, CDR2 FQNEAQ. CDR3 sequence (DNA): TGTGCCAGCAAATCGGGAGGGTGGGACCAGCCCCAGCATTTT. Encoded protein: CASKSGGWDQPQHF.

The CDR3 protein is CASSDVGRGGVEQYF. The DNA of the CDR3 is TGTGCCAGCAGTGATGTGGGACGAGGGGGGGTCGAGCAGTACTTC. This chain uses TRBV6-1 with TRBJ2-7; a possible D gene is TRBD2 (7 bases). The germline V and J ends were trimmed by 3 bases and 6 bases, with 18 bases remaining between them. The CDR3 runs 15 residues. CDR1 MNHNS and CDR2 SASEGT come from the germline V gene.

Only one count was recorded for this clone. The rearrangement links TRBV9 to TRBJ2-3, with D possibly matching TRBD2 (6 bases). The CDR3 consists of 18 residues. CDR1 and CDR2 (germline): SGDLS, YYNGEE. Trimming stripped 4 bases from V and 0 bases from J, with 21 bases between. CDR3 protein: CASSPEFRGSGSTDTQYF. DNA of the CDR3: TGTGCCAGCAGCCCCGAATTCCGTGGTAGCGGTAGCACAGATACGCAGTATTTT.

This chain joins TRBV18 and TRBJ2-3; D unresolved. Deletions cut 0 bases from V and 2 bases from J, with 9 bases between. The CDR3 has 15 residues. Per germline, CDR1 KGHSH and CDR2 LQKENI. CDR3 in DNA: TGTGCCAGCTCACCACCATCTACTTTCACAGATACGCAGTATTTT. It is translated as CASSPPSTFTDTQYF.

The chain employs TRBV5-4 and TRBJ2-1, with 10 bases matching TRBD1. Germline V gives CDR1 SGHNT, CDR2 YYREEE (reference sequence). After removal of 4 bases from V and 5 bases from J, the junction contained 6 bases not matched to a gene. The CDR3 sequence is 15 residues long. The CDR3 is CASSPGDRGNNEQFF. DNA for the CDR3: TGTGCCAGCAGCCCAGGGGACAGGGGCAACAATGAGCAGTTCTTC.

The chain combines TRBV6-4 with TRBJ1-4; 9 positions match TRBD1. V was pared by 5 bases and J by 7 bases, with 5 bases of the junction left unmatched. Germline V gene sequence: CDR1 MRHNA, CDR2 SNTAGT. The CDR3 is 14 residues long. The chain's CDR3 is CASSPTGGSEKLFF. In DNA, the CDR3 is TGTGCCAGCAGTCCGACAGGGGGAAGTGAAAAACTGTTTTTT.

The sample holds a few counts of this clone. This sequence joins TRBV30 and TRBJ1-6; 8 positions match TRBD1. The germline V gene encodes CDR1 GTSNPN and CDR2 SVGIG (reference sequence). J gave up 6 bases and V 1 base, and 5 bases lay outside the gene matches. CDR3 length: 15 residues. The CDR3 protein is CAWSARTGRNSPLHF. The CDR3 DNA is TGTGCCTGGAGTGCACGGACAGGGCGTAATTCACCCCTCCACTTT.

The CDR3 sequence: CASSLNSGGRQPQHF. The CDR3 DNA is TGTGCCAGCAGCTTAAATTCAGGGGGCCGTCAGCCCCAGCATTTT. The chain carries TRBV5-5 and TRBJ1-5, with TRBD1 matching 8 bases. Germline V gives CDR1 SGHKS, CDR2 YYEKEE (reference sequence). Trimming cost V 2 bases and J 6 bases; bases outside gene matches: 7. The CDR3 is made up of 15 amino acids.

The chain has TRBV25-1 and TRBJ2-7; D remains unclear. Per germline, CDR1 MGHDK and CDR2 SYGVNS. The CDR3 has 12 residues. V shed 1 base and J shed 4 bases, with 5 bases lying between them. The CDR3 nucleotides are TGTGCCAGCAGTGAATCCGGGTACGAGCAGTACTTC. It encodes CASSESGYEQYF.